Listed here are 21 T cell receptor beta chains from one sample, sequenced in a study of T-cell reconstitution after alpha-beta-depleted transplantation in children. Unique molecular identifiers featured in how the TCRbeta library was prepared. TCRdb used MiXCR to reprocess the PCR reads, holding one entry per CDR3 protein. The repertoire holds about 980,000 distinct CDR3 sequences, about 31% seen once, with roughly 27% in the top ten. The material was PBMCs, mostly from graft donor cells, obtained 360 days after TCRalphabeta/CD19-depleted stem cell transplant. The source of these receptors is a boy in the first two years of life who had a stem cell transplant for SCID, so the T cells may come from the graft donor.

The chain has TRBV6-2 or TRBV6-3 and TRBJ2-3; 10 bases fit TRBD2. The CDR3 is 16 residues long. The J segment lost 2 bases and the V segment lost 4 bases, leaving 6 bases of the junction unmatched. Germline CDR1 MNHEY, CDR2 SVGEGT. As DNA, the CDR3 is TGTGCCAGCAGTTCACCTAGCGGGGGAAACACAGATACGCAGTATTTT. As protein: CASSSPSGGNTDTQYF.

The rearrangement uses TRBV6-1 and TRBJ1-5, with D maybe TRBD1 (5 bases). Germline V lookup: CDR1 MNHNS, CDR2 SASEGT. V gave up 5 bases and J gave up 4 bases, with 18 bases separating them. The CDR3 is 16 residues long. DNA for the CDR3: TGTGCCAGCAGTACCCCACTGGGACTTCTTAATCAGCCCCAGCATTTT. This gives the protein CASSTPLGLLNQPQHF.

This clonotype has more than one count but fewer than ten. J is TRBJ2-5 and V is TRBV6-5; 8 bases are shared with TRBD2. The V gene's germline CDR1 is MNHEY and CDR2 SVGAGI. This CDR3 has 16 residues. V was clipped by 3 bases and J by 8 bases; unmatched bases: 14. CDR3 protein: CASSYSPGGGQKTQYF. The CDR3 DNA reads TGTGCCAGCAGTTATTCGCCCGGGGGGGGCCAAAAAACCCAGTACTTC.

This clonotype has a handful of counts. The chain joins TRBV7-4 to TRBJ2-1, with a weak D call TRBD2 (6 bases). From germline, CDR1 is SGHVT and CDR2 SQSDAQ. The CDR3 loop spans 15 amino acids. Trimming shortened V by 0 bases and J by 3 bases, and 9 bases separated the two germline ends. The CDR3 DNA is TGTGCCAGCAGCTTAGCGGGGGGATTCTACAATGAGCAGTTCTTC. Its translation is CASSLAGGFYNEQFF.

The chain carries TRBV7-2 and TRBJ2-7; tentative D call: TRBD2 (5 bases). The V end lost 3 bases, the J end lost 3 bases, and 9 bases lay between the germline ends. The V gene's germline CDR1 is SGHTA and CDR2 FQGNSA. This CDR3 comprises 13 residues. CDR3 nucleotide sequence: TGTGCCAGCAGCTTGAGGAGCGGCTACGAGCAGTACTTC. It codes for CASSLRSGYEQYF.

The CDR3 is CAISESLSGADTQYF. The CDR3 bases are TGTGCCATCAGTGAGTCCCTCTCGGGGGCAGATACGCAGTATTTT. J is TRBJ2-3 and V is TRBV10-3; D is perhaps TRBD2 (6 bases). Deletions cut 0 bases from V and 4 bases from J, with 11 bases between. Germline loops: CDR1 ENHRY, CDR2 SYGVKD. The CDR3 extends over 15 amino acids.

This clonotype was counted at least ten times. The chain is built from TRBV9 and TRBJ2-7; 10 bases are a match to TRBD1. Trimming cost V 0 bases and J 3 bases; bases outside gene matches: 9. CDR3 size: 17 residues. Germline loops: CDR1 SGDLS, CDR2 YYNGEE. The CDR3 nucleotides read TGTGCCAGCAGCGTAGCCGGGACAGGGGCCTTTCACTACGAGCAGTACTTC. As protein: CASSVAGTGAFHYEQYF.

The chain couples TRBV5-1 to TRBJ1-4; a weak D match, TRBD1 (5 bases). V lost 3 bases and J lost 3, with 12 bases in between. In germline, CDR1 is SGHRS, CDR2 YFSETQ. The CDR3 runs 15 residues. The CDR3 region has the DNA TGCGCCAGCAGCTGGCTGGGGGATGCTAATGAAAAACTGTTTTTT. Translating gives CASSWLGDANEKLFF.

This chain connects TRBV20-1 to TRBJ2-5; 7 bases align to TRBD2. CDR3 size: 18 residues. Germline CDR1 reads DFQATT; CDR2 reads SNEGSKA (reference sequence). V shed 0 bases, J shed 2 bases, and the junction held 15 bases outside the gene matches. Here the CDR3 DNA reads TGCAGTGCTAGAGATTGGTCGCGGCTAGCGGTTCCTCAAGAGACCCAGTACTTC. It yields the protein CSARDWSRLAVPQETQYF.

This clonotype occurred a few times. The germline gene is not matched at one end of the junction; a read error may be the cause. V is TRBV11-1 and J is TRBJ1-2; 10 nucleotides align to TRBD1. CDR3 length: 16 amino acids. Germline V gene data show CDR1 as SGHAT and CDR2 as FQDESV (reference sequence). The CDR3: CASSSWTGGSGYGYTF. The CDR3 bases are TGCGCCAGCAGCTCCTGGACAGGGGGGTCTGGCTATGGCTACACCTTC.

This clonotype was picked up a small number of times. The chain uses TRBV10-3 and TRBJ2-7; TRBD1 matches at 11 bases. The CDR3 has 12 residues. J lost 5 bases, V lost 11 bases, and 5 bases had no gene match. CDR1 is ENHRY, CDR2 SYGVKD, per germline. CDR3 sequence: CALGQGADEQYF. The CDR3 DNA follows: TGTGCCCTTGGACAGGGGGCCGACGAGCAGTACTTC.

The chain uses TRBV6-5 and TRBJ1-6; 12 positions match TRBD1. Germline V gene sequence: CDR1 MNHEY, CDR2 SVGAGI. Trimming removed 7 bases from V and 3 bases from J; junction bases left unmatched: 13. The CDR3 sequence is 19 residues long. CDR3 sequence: CASNSRSGQGAGYNSPLHF. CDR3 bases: TGTGCCAGCAATTCAAGGTCGGGACAGGGGGCCGGCTATAATTCACCCCTCCACTTT.

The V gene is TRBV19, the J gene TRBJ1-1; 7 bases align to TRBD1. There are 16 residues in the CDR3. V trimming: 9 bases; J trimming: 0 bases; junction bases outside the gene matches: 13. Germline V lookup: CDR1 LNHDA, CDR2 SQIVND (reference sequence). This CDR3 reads CASRPGTAVMNTEAFF. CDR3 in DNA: TGTGCCAGCCGGCCCGGGACAGCCGTAATGAACACTGAAGCTTTCTTT. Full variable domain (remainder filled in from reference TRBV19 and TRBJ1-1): DGGITQSPKYLFRKEGQNVTLSCEQNLNHDAMYWYRQDPGQGLRLIYYSQIVNDFQKGDIAEGYSVSREKKESFPLTVTSAQKNPTAFYLCASRPGTAVMNTEAFFGQGTRLTVV.

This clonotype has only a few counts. This CDR3 reads CSARPDLQAGRELFF. The CDR3 DNA reads TGCAGTGCTAGACCAGACCTCCAGGCCGGGAGGGAGCTGTTTTTT. The chain couples TRBV20-1 to TRBJ2-2; maybe TRBD2 (5 bases). Trimming removed 2 bases from V and 9 bases from J, with 19 bases in between. Germline CDR1 is DFQATT and CDR2 is SNEGSKA (reference sequence). The CDR3 has 15 residues.

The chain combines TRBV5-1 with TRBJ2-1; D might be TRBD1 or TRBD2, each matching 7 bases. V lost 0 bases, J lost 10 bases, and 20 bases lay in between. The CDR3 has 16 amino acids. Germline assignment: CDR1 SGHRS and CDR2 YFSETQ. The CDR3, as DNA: TGCGCCAGCAGCTTGGCCGTAGGGTTCCAGGGGGGGGAGCAGTTCTTC. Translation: CASSLAVGFQGGEQFF.

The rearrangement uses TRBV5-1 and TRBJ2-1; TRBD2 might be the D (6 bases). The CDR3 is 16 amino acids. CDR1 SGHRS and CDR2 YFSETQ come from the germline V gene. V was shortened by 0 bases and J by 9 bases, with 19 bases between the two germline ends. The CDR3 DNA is TGCGCCAGCAGCTTGGTTGGAGGGATGACCAAGGGTGAGCAGTTCTTC. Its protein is CASSLVGGMTKGEQFF.

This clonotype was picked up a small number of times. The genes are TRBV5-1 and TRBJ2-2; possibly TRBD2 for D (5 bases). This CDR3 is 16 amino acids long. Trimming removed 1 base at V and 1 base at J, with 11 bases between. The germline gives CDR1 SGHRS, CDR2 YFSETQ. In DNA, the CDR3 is TGCGCCAGCAGCTTGTCTTACGGGGAGAACACCGGGGAGCTGTTTTTT. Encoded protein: CASSLSYGENTGELFF. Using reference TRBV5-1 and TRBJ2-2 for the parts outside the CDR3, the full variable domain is KAGVTQTPRYLIKTRGQQVTLSCSPISGHRSVSWYQQTPGQGLQFLFEYFSETQRNKGNFPGRFSGRQFSNSRSEMNVSTLELGDSALYLCASSLSYGENTGELFFGEGSRLTVL.

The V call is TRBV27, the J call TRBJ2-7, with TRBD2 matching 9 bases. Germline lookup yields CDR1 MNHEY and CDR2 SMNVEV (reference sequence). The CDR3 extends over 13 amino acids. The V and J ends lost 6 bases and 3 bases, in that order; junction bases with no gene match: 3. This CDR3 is CASRLLAGYEQYF. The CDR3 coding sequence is TGTGCCAGCAGACTACTAGCGGGCTACGAGCAGTACTTC.

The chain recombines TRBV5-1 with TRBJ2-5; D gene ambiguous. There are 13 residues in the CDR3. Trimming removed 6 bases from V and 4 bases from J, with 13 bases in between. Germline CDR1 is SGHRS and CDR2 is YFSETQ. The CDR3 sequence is CASKGTNGETQYF. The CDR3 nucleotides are TGCGCCAGCAAAGGTACTAACGGAGAGACCCAGTACTTC.

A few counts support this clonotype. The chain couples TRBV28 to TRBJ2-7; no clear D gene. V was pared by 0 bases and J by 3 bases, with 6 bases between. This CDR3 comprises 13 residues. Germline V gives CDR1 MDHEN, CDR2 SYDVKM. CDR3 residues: CASSLWGFYEQYF. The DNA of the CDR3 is TGTGCCAGCAGTTTATGGGGGTTCTACGAGCAGTACTTC.

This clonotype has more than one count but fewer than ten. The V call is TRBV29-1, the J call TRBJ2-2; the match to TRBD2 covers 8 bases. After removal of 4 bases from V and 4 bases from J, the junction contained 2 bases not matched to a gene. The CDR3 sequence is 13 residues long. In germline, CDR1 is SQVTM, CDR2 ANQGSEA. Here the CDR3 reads CSVGGRLTGELFF. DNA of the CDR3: TGCAGCGTTGGCGGGAGGCTCACCGGGGAGCTGTTTTTT.